This T cell receptor (beta chain) was recovered during a study of cytomegalovirus exposure and HLA in healthy donors. In the case of this clone: The target antigen is unknown.

In the PCR, 60 Vbeta and 13 Jbeta primers were used. Data came from immunoSEQ multiplex PCR; TCRdb stores just in-frame clones and leaves some out. Of approximately 120,000 clones in the sample, 73% were seen once. Study-wide findings and caveats: A previous analysis found most TCR beta V segments productive roughly 87% or roughly 30% of the time.

CDR1 SGHNT and CDR2 YYREEE come from the germline V gene (reference sequence). The CDR3 is 15 amino acids. V was pared by 5 bases and J by 3 bases, with 6 bases of the junction left unmatched. The sequence came from a man between 60 and 75 years old in good health and CMV-seropositive. This chain joins TRBV5-4 and TRBJ1-4; 8 bases align to TRBD1. The sequencing input was PBMCs. CDR3 sequence: CASSERTGSNEKLFF. As DNA, the CDR3 is TGTGCCAGCAGTGAAAGGACAGGGTCTAATGAAAAACTGTTTTTT.